Below are 9 T cell receptor beta chains sequenced from a single sample in a study of T cell repertoires in cytomegalovirus infection. MiXCR, run by TCRdb on the reads, gives a single entry per CDR3 protein. The data hold 640,000 or so distinct CDR3 sequences, with around 35% observed a single time. No cognate antigen is known for these TCRs. Sequenced material: cultured PBMCs, taken from culture after CMV antigen stimulation. These TCRs come from a human donor in good health (CMV status not recorded). Some clones in this sample may be carry-over from other donors' samples.

This rearrangement joins TRBV4-1 to TRBJ2-1; 9 bases agree with TRBD1. V trimming: 3 bases; J trimming: 9 bases; junction bases outside the gene matches: 6. Germline V gives CDR1 MGHRA, CDR2 YSYEKL. The CDR3 runs 14 residues. As DNA, the CDR3 is TGCGCCAGCAGCCAGGAGGACAGGGGCTTTGAGCAGTTCTTC. This sequence encodes CASSQEDRGFEQFF.

The rearrangement uses TRBV10-2 and TRBJ2-1; the match to TRBD1 covers 7 bases. V was clipped by 3 bases and J by 4 bases; unmatched bases: 3. The length of the CDR3 is 14 residues. The germline V gene encodes CDR1 WSHSY and CDR2 SAAADI. CDR3 nucleotide sequence: TGCGCCAGCAGTGAATACAGGGGATACAATGAGCAGTTCTTC. Encoded protein: CASSEYRGYNEQFF.

The chain uses TRBV20-1 and TRBJ2-7; TRBD2 aligns across 8 bases. The CDR3 totals 12 residues. V lost 7 bases to trimming and J lost 6 bases; unmatched junction nucleotides: 8. Germline CDR1 reads DFQATT; CDR2 reads SNEGSKA (reference sequence). As DNA, the CDR3 is TGCAGTGGTGTGTTAGCGGGAAGCGAGCAGTACTTC. Amino acid sequence: CSGVLAGSEQYF.

The gene calls are TRBV20-1 and TRBJ2-5; D ambiguous. Germline V gives CDR1 DFQATT, CDR2 SNEGSKA (reference sequence). The V gene lost 7 bases and the J gene lost 3 bases, with 9 bases spanning the gap. CDR3 length: 11 amino acids. In nucleotides, the CDR3 is TGCAGTGGGGCTACGGAAGAGACCCAGTACTTC. This codes for CSGATEETQYF.

This clonotype was observed at least ten times. V and J are TRBV12-3 or TRBV12-4 and TRBJ2-7; D gene uncertain. The length of the CDR3 is 12 residues. The V end lost 2 bases, the J end lost 7 bases, and 9 bases lay between the germline ends. The CDR3 DNA reads TGTGCCAGCAGTTTATCACAACGGGAGCAGTACTTC. This codes for CASSLSQREQYF.

Note on this clonotype: A much larger clone sits a single nucleotide away, making a read error possible. The chain carries TRBV7-2 and TRBJ2-5; a weak D match, TRBD2 (6 bases). CDR3 size: 18 residues. Germline-derived CDR1 and CDR2 are SGHTA and FQGNSA. The chain's CDR3 is CASSLPEDGGWDQGTQYF. CDR3 in DNA: TGTGCCAGCAGCTTACCTGAGGACGGGGGTTGGGACCAAGGGACCCAGTACTTC.

The table lists this clonotype with a count of one. The V call is TRBV6-8, the J call TRBJ2-3, with 9 positions matching TRBD2. The CDR3 is made up of 17 amino acids. The V gene's germline CDR1 is MNHGY and CDR2 SAAAGT. V shed 2 bases and J 4 bases; nucleotides not matched to a gene: 10. CDR3 sequence: CASSYEARRGGSDTQYF. Here the CDR3 DNA reads TGTGCCAGCAGTTACGAAGCCCGGCGGGGGGGGTCAGATACGCAGTATTTT.

The chain links TRBV7-2 to TRBJ1-6, with no clear D. V lost 5 bases to trimming and J lost 1 base, with 9 bases between them. Per the germline V gene, CDR1 is SGHTA and CDR2 is FQGNSA. The CDR3 is 15 residues long. The CDR3, as DNA: TGTGCCAGCAGCCCGGTTAGATCCTATAATTCACCCCTCCACTTT. The encoded protein is CASSPVRSYNSPLHF.

In its sample, this clonotype was seen a few times. The rearrangement links TRBV2 to TRBJ1-6, with D possibly matching TRBD1 (5 bases). V was shortened by 7 bases and J by 10 bases, with 14 bases between the two germline ends. The germline V gene encodes CDR1 SNHLY and CDR2 FYNNEI. The CDR3 sequence is 13 residues long. CDR3: CASTGGYYSPLHF. DNA for the CDR3: TGTGCCAGCACTGGGGGGTATTACTCACCCCTCCACTTT.